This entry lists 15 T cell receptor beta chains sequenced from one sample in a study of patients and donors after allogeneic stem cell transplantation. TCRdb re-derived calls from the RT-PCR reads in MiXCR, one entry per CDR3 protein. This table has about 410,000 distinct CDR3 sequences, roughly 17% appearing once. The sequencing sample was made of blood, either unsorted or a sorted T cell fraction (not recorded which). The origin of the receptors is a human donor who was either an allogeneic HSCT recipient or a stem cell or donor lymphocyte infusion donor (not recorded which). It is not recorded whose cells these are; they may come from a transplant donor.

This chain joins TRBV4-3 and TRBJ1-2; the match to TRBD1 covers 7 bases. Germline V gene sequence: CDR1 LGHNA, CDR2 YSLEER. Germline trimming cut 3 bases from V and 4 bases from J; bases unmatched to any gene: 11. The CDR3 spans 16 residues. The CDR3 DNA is TGCGCCAGCAGCCAGATCCGACAGGGCCCCTTCTATGGCTACACCTTC. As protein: CASSQIRQGPFYGYTF.

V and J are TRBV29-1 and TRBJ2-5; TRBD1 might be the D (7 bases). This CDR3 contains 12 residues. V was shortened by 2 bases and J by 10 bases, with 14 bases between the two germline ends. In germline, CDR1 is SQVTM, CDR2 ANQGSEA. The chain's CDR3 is CSVESAQGGQYF. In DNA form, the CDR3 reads TGCAGCGTTGAATCTGCGCAGGGGGGCCAGTACTTC.

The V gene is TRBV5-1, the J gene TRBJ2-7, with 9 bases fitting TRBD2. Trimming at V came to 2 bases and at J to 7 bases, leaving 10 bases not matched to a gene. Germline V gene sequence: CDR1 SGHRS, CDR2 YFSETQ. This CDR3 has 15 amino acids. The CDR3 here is CASSFNSGSRGEQYF. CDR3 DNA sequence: TGCGCCAGCAGCTTCAATAGCGGGAGCAGGGGTGAGCAGTACTTC.

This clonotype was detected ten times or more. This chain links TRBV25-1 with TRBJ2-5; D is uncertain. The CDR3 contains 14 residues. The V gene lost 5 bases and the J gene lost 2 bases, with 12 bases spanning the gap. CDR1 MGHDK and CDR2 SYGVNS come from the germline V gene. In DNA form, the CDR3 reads TGTGCCAGCAGTTTGCCGGACGGACAAGAGACCCAGTACTTC. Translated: CASSLPDGQETQYF.

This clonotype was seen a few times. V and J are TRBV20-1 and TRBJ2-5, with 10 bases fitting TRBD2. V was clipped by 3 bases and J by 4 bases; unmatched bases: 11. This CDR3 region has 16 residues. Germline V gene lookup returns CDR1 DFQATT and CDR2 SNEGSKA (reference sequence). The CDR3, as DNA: TGCAGTGCTAGTTTCCCTAGCGGGAGAGGCGGAGAGACCCAGTACTTC. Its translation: CSASFPSGRGGETQYF.

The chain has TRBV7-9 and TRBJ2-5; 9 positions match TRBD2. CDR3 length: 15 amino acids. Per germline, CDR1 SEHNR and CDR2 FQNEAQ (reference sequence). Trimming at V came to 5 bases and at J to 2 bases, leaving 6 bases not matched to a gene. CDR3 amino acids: CASSPGTSGQETQYF. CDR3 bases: TGTGCCAGCAGCCCAGGAACTAGCGGGCAAGAGACCCAGTACTTC.

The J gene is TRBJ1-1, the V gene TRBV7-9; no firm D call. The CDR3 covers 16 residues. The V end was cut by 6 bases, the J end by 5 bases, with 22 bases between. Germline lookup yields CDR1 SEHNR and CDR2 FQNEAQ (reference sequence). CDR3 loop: CASSYPRPRRTTEAFF. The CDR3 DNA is TGTGCCAGCAGTTACCCAAGACCAAGGCGTACAACTGAAGCTTTCTTT.

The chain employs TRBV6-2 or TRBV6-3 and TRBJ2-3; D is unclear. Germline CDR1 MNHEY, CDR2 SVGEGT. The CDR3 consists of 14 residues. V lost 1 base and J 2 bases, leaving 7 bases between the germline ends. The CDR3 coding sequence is TGTGCCAGCAGTTACTTTGGAATCACAGATACGCAGTATTTT. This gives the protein CASSYFGITDTQYF.

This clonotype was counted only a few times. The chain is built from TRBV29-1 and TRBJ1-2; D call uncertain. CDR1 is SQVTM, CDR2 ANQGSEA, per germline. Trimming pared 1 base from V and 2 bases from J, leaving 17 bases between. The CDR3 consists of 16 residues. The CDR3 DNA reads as TGCAGCGTTGAAGCGCGACCAATGCAAGGAAACTATGGCTACACCTTC. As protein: CSVEARPMQGNYGYTF.

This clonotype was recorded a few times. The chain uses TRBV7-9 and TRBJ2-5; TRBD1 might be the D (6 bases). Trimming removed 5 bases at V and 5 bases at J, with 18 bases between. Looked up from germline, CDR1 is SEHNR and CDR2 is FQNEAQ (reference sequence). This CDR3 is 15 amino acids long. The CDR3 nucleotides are TGTGCCAGCAGCGCGAGCAGGGGAAGAGGGGAGACCCAGTACTTC. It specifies CASSASRGRGETQYF. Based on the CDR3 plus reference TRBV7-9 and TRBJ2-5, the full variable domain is DTGVSQNPRHKITKRGQNVTFRCDPISEHNRLYWYRQTLGQGPEFLTYFQNEAQLEKSRLLSDRFSAERPKGSFSTLEIQRTEQGDSAMYLCASSASRGRGETQYFGPGTRLLVL.

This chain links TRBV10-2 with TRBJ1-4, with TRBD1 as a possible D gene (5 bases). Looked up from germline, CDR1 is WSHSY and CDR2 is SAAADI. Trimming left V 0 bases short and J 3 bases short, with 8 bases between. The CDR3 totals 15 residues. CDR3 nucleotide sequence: TGCGCCAGCAGTGAGTCGAAAGGGGCTAATGAAAAACTGTTTTTT. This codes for CASSESKGANEKLFF.

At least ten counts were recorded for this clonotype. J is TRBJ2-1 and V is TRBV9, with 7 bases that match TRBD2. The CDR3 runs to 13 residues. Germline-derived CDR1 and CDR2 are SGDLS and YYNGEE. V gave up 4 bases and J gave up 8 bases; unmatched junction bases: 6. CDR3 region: CASSTRGRDEQFF. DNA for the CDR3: TGTGCCAGCAGCACCCGTGGGAGGGATGAGCAGTTCTTC.

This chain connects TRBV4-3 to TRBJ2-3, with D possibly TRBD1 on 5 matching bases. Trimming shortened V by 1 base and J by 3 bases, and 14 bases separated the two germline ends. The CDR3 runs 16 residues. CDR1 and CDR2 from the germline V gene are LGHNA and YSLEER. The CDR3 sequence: CASSQGITQGTDTQYF. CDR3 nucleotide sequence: TGCGCCAGCAGCCAAGGTATCACGCAGGGAACAGATACGCAGTATTTT.

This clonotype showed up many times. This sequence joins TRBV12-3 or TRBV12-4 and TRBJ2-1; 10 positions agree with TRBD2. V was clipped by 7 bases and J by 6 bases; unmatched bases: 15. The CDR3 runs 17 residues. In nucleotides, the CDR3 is TGTGCCAGCACTCTTCGGAGGAGACTAGCGGGTGTCAATGAGCAGTTCTTC. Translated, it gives CASTLRRRLAGVNEQFF.

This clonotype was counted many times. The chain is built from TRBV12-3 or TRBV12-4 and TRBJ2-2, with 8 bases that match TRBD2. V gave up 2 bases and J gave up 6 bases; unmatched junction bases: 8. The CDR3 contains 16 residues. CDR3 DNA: TGTGCCAGCAGTTTACGGGGACTAGAGGTCCCCGGGGAGCTGTTTTTT. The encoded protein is CASSLRGLEVPGELFF.